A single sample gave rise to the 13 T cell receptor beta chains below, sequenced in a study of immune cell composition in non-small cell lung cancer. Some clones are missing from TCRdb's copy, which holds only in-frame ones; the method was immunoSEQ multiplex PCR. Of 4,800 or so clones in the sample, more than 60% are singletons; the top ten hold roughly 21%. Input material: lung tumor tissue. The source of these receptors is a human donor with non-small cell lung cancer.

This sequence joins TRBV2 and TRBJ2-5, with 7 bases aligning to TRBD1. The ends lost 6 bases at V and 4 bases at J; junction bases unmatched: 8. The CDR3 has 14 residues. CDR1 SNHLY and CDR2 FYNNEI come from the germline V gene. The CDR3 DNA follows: TGTGCCAGCAGCACCGACAGGGCATCAGAGACCCAGTACTTC. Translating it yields CASSTDRASETQYF.

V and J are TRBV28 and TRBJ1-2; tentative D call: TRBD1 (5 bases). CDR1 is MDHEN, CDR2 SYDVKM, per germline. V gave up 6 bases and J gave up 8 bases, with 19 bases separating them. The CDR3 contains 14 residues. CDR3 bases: TGTGCCAGCAGCCAGACCGGGAGGGGTGAGGGCTACACCTTC. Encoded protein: CASSQTGRGEGYTF.

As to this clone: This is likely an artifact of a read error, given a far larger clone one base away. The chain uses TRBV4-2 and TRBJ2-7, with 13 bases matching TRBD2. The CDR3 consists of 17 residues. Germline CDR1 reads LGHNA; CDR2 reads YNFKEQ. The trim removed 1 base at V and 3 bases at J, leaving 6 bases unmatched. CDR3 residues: CASSQAPTSGGFYEQYF. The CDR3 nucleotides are TGTGCCAGCAGCCAAGCCCCGACTAGCGGGGGGTTCTACGAGCAGTACTTC.

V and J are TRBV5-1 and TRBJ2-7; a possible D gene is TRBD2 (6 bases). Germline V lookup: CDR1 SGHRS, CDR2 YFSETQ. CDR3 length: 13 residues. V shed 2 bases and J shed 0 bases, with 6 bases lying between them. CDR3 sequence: CASSFGGSYEQYF. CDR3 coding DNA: TGCGCCAGCAGCTTCGGGGGCTCCTACGAGCAGTACTTC.

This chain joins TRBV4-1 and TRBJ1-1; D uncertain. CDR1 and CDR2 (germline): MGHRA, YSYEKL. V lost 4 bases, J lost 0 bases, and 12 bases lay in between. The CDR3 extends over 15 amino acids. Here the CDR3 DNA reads TGCGCCAGCAGCCTAGAGGAGCGGTTGAACACTGAAGCTTTCTTT. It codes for CASSLEERLNTEAFF.

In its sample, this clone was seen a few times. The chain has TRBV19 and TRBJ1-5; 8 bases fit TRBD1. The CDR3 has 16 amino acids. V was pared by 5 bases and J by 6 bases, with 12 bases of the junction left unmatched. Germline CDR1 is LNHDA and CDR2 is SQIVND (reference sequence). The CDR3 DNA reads TGTGCCAGTAGTGCCCCCCAGGGGGCGAGAGGTCAGCCCCAGCATTTT. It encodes CASSAPQGARGQPQHF.

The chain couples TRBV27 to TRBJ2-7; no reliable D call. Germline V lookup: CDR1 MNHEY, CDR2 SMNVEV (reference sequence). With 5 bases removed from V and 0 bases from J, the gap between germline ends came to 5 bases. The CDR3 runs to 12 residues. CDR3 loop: CASSTSSYEQYF. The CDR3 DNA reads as TGTGCCAGCAGTACGAGCTCCTACGAGCAGTACTTC.

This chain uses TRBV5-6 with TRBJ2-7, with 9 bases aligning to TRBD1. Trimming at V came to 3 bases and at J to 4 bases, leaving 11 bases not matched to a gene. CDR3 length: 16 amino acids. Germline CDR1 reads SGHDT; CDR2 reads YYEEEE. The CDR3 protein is CASSYLQGARVYEQYF. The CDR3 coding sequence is TGTGCCAGCAGCTACCTACAGGGGGCTAGGGTTTACGAGCAGTACTTC. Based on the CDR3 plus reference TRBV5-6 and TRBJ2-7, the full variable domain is DAGVTQSPTHLIKTRGQQVTLRCSPKSGHDTVSWYQQALGQGPQFIFQYYEEEERQRGNFPDRFSGHQFPNYSSELNVNALLLGDSALYLCASSYLQGARVYEQYFGPGTRLTVT.

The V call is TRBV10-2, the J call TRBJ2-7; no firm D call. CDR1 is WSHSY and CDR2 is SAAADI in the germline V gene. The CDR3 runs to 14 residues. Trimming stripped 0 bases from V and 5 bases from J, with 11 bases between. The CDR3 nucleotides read TGCGCCAGCAGTGAGTCGAGAGGCAGTCACGAGCAGTACTTC. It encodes CASSESRGSHEQYF.

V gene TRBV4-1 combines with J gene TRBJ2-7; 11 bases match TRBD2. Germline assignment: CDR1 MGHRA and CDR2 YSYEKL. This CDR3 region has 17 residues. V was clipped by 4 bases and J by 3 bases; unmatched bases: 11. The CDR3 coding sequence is TGCGCCAGCAGCCCCGGAGCTCTCACTAGCGGGGGCTACGAGCAGTACTTC. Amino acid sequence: CASSPGALTSGGYEQYF.

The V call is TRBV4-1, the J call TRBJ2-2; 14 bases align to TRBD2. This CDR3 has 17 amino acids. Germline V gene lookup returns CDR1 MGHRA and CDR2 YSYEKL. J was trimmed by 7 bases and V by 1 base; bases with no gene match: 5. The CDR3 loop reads CASSQGGLAGGSGELFF. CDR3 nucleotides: TGCGCCAGCAGCCAAGGCGGACTAGCGGGGGGAAGCGGGGAGCTGTTTTTT.

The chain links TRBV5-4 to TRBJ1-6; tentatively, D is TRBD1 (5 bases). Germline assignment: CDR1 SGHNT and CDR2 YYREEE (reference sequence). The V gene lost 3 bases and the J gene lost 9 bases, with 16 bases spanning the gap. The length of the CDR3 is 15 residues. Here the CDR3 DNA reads TGTGCCAGCAGCTCGACCCAGGGAAGAGGTTCACCCCTCCACTTT. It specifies CASSSTQGRGSPLHF.

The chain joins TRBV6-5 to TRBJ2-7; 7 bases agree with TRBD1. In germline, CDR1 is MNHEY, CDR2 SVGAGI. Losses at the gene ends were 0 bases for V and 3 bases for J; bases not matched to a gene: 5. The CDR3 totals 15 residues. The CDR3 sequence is CASSYSHRGYYEQYF. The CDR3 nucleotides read TGTGCCAGCAGTTACTCCCACAGGGGTTACTACGAGCAGTACTTC.